This TCR beta chain was recovered during a study of TET2 disruption in CD19-targeted CAR T cells. Profiled with immunoSEQ multiplex PCR; TCRdb holds only in-frame clones, not every one. The sample holds 25,000 to 30,000 clones. Trimming left V 4 bases short and J 4 bases short, with 20 bases between. Germline CDR1 is SGHNT and CDR2 is YYREEE (reference sequence). The CDR3 contains 16 residues. Treatment given: autologous CTL019 cells: CD19 CAR with 4-1BB and CD3 zeta domains. Note on this clone: Antigen unknown. Read sequence stops 3 residues before the CDR3 end, and the germline J gene provides the missing end.

This chain connects TRBV5-4 to TRBJ1-1; D unresolved. Here the sequenced sample was CD8- CAR+ T cells sorted from cultured blood T cells, taken for CD19 CAR T cell therapy. Indicated subset: CD8-negative CAR-positive T cells from the infusion product. The receptor was isolated from a man in his 70s with chronic lymphocytic leukemia. The CDR3 reads CASSGHNIRTATEAFF. The sequenced CDR3 bases are TGTGCCAGCAGCGGGCATAACATTCGAACGGCCACTGAA.